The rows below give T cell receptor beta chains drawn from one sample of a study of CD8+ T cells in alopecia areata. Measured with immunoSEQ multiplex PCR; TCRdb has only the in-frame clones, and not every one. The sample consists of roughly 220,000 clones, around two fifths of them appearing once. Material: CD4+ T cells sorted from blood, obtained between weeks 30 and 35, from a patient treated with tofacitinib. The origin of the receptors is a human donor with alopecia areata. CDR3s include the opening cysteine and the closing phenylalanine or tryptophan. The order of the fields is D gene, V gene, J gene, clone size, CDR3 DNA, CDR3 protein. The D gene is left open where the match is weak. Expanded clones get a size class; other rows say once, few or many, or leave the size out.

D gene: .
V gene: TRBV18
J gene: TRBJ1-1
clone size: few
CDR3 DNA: TGTGCCAGCAGGCCCAGTGACACTGAAGCTTTCTTT
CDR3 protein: CASRPSDTEAFF

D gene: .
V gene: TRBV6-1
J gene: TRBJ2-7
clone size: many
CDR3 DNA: TGTGCCAGCAGTGGAGGGCACGAGCAGTACTTC
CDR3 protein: CASSGGHEQYF

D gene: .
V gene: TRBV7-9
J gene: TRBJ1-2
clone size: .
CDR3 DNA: TGTGCCAGCAGCTTAGGCGATTCTCCTTATGGCTACACCTTC
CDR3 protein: CASSLGDSPYGYTF

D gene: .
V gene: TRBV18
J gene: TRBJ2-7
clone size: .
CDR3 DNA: TGTGCCAGCTCATCGACACCGACCTACGAGCAGTACTTC
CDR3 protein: CASSSTPTYEQYF

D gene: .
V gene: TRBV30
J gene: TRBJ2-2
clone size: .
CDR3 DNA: TGTGCCTCTCGGCGGGCGAGGAACACCGGGGAGCTGTTTTTT
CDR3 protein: CASRRARNTGELFF

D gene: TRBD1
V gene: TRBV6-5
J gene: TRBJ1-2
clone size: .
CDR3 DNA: TGTGCCAGCAGTCCTCCCAGGGGGTTTGGCTATGGCTACACCTTC
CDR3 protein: CASSPPRGFGYGYTF

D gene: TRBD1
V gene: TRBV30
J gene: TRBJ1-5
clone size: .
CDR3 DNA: TGTGCCTGGGCCGGGACAGACTCCATGTCCCAGCATTTT
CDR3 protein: CAWAGTDSMSQHF

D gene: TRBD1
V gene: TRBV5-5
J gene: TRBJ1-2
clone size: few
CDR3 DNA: TGTGCCAGCAGCAGACAGGGAGGCTATGGCTACACCTTC
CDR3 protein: CASSRQGGYGYTF

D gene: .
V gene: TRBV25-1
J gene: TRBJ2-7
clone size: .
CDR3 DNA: TGTGCCAGCAGTGAACCTGGAGCTCGATCCTACGAGCAGTACTTC
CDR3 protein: CASSEPGARSYEQYF

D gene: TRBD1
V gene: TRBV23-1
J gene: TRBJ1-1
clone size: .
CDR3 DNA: TGCGCCAGCAGTCAGTGGACAGGGGCCGGGGCTGAAGCTTTCTTT
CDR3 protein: CASSQWTGAGAEAFF

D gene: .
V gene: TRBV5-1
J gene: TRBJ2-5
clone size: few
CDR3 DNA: TGCGCCAGCAGCTTGCGAGAGACCCAGTACTTC
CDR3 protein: CASSLRETQYF

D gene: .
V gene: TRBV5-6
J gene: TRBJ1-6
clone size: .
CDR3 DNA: TGTGCCAGCAGCTTGGTCGTCTTAGAGGGGCCTCGCAATTCACCCCTCCACTTT
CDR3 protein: CASSLVVLEGPRNSPLHF

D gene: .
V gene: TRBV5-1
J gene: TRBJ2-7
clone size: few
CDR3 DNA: TGCGCCAGCAGCTTGGATCCCCGCAGGGGGGTCCCCTACGAGCAGTACTTC
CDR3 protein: CASSLDPRRGVPYEQYF

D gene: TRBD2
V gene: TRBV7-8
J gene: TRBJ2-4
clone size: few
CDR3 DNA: TGTGCCAGCAGCCGACTAGGGACTAGCGGGAAGGGGAGCAAAAACATTCAGTACTTC
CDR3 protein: CASSRLGTSGKGSKNIQYF

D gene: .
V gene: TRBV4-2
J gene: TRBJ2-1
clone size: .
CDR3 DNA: TGTGCCAGCAGCCAAGAGAATGTCAAAGGAGGGTACAATGAGCAGTTCTTC
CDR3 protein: CASSQENVKGGYNEQFF

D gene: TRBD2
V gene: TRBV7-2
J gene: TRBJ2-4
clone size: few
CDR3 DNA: TGTGCCAGCAGCCGGACTAGCGGGGGTAGTTCGACCATTCAGTACTTC
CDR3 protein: CASSRTSGGSSTIQYF

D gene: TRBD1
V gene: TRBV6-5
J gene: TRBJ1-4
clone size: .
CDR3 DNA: TGTGCCAGCAGTTACTCGGGGACAGGCGCGAGTGAAAAACTGTTTTTT
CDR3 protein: CASSYSGTGASEKLFF

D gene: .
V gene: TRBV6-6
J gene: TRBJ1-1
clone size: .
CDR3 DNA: TGTGCCACCCGACAGTCCCCAGACACTGAAGCTTTCTTT
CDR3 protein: CATRQSPDTEAFF

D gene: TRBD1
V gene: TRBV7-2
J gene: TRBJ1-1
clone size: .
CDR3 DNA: TGTGCCAGCAGCTTATCAGGGGGCCGGCAAAACACTGAAGCTTTCTTT
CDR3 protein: CASSLSGGRQNTEAFF

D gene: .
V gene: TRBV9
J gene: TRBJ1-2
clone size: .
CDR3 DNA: TGTGCCAGCAGCGTATCCTCCCTTCGGGCGGACTATGGCTACACCTTC
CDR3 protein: CASSVSSLRADYGYTF

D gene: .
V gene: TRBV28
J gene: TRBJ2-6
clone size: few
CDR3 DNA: TGTGCCAGCATTTCCTCTGGGGCCAACGTCCTGACTTTC
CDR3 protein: CASISSGANVLTF

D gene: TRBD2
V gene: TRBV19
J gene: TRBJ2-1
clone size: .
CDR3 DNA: TGTGCCAGCGTAGCGGGGTCCCATGGGAATGAGCAGTTCTTC
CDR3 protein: CASVAGSHGNEQFF

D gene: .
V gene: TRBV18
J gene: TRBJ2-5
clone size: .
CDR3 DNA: TGTGCCAGCTCACCAGGACCTAACAAAGAGACCCAGTACTTC
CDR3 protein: CASSPGPNKETQYF

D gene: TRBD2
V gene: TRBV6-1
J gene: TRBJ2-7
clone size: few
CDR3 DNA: TGTGCCAGCAGTGAAGCCCCTAGCGGCGCTACCTACGAGCAGTACTTC
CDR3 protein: CASSEAPSGATYEQYF

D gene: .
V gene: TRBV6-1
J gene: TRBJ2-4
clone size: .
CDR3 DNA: TGTGCCAGCAGTGATGTCCCGGCGGGCAGCGTAGCCAAAAACATTCAGTACTTC
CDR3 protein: CASSDVPAGSVAKNIQYF

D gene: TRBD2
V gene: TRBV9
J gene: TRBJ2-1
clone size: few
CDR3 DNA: TGTGCCAGCAGCGTCCTAGCGGGAACTTACAATGAGCAGTTCTTC
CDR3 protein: CASSVLAGTYNEQFF

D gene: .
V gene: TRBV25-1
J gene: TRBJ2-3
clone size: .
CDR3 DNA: TGTGCCAGCAGTGTTTGGGAGGGCACAGATACGCAGTATTTT
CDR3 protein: CASSVWEGTDTQYF

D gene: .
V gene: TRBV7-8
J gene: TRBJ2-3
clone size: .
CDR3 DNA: TGTGCCAGCAGCTTACGCGGAAAGGTGGCAGATACGCAGTATTTT
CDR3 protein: CASSLRGKVADTQYF

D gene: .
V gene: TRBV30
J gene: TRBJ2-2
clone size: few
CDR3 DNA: TGTGCCTGGACTCTACCGGTGTCAGCGAACACCGGGGAGCTGTTTTTT
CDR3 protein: CAWTLPVSANTGELFF